This TCR beta chain was sequenced during a study of cytotoxic CD8 clonotypes in ibrutinib-treated CLL. Study as a whole: Response material was collected after a median about 12 months of treatment, range 6 to 36. General observations from the study: Progressing and sustained-remission patients had different sampling times.

Points on this clone: Its antigen is unknown.

Sequencing used immunoSEQ multiplex PCR; TCRdb keeps in-frame clones, though not all of them. The sample has about 300,000 clones, 67% seen once. The germline V gene encodes CDR1 SGHRS and CDR2 YFSETQ. This CDR3 comprises 18 residues. Unmatched junction bases numbered 15, after V lost 2 bases and J lost 2 bases. The sequence came from a human donor with chronic lymphocytic leukemia. The chain has TRBV5-1 and TRBJ2-7; the match to TRBD2 covers 8 bases. Sequences were derived from PBMCs, sampled after 36 months of ibrutinib treatment. The CDR3 coding sequence is TGCGCCAGCAGCTTTGGGTCAATGGGACTAGTGGGGCCCTACGAGCAGTACTTC. This translates into CASSFGSMGLVGPYEQYF.